This T cell receptor beta chain was observed in a study of graft-versus-host responses after intestinal transplantation. Libraries were prepared by immunoSEQ multiplex PCR; TCRdb keeps only in-frame clonotypes and omits some of them. The sample yields about 19,000 clones, approximately 86% seen once. The trim removed 3 bases at V and 6 bases at J, leaving 6 bases unmatched. The CDR3 loop spans 15 amino acids. The V gene's germline CDR1 is SGDLS and CDR2 YYNGEE. The sample in question was bone marrow, obtained about 130 days after transplant. The receptor's source is a human patient who received an intestinal transplant, so some T cells may come from the graft donor. This chain connects TRBV9 to TRBJ2-1, with 10 bases that match TRBD2. The CDR3 DNA sequence: TGTGCCAGCAGCGAAGCGGGAGGGCCTCTCAATGAGCAGTTCTTC. Amino acids: CASSEAGGPLNEQFF.